This TCR beta chain was sequenced in a study of early T cells in non-severe SARS-CoV-2 infection. This CDR3 region has 13 residues. Germline CDR1 reads SGHAT; CDR2 reads FQNNGV. V shed 6 bases and J shed 0 bases, with 6 bases lying between them. The TCR library protocol attached unique molecular identifiers to the individual cDNA molecules. TCRdb recomputed calls from the 5' RACE reads with MiXCR, one row per CDR3 protein. The table has over 60,000 distinct CDR3 sequences, around 12% seen once. This TCR was sampled from an adult who was a healthcare worker with PCR-confirmed SARS-CoV-2 infection or an uninfected control (not recorded which). The sample in question was whole blood, obtained at baseline. The rearrangement uses TRBV11-2 and TRBJ1-3; D uncertain. CDR3: CASRLSSGNTIYF. As DNA, the CDR3 is TGTGCCAGCAGGCTTAGCTCTGGAAACACCATATATTTT.